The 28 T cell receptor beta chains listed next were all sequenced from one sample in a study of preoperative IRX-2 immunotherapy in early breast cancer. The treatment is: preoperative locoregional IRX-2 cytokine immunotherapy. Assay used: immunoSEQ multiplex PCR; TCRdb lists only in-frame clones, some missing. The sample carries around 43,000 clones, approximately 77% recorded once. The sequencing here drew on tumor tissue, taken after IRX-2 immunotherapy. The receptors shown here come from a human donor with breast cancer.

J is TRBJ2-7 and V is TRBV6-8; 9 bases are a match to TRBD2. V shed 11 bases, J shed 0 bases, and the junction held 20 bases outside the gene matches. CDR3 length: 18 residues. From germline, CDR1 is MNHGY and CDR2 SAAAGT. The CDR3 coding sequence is TGTGCCGGGGCTAGCGGGGTCCTTGCACCTCCGTGCTCCTACGAGCAGTACTTC. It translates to CAGASGVLAPPCSYEQYF.

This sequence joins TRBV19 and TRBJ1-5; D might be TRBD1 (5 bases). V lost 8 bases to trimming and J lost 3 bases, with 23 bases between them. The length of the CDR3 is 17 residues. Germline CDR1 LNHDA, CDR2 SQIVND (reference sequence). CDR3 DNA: TGTGCCAGTCGACCCCGGGGGAGGGGCCGGAACAATCAGCCCCAGCATTTT. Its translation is CASRPRGRGRNNQPQHF.

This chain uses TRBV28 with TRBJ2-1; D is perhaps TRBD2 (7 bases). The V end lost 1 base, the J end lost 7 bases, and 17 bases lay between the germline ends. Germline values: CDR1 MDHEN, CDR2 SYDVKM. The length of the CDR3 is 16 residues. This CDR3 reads CASSLSGGFEVNEQFF. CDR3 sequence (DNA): TGTGCCAGCAGTTTATCGGGGGGCTTCGAGGTAAATGAGCAGTTCTTC.

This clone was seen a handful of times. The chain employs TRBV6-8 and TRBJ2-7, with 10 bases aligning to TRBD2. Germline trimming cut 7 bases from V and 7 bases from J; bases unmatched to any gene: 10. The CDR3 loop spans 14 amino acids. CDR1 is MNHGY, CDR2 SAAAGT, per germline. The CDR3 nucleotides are TGTGCCAGCAACCCAGCGGGAGGGTCCGTGGAGCAGTACTTC. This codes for CASNPAGGSVEQYF.

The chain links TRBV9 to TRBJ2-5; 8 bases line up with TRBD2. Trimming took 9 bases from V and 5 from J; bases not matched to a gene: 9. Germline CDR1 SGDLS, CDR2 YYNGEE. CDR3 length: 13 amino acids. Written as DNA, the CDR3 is TGTGCCACCAAAGCGGGGGTCCGGGAGACCCAGTACTTC. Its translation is CATKAGVRETQYF.

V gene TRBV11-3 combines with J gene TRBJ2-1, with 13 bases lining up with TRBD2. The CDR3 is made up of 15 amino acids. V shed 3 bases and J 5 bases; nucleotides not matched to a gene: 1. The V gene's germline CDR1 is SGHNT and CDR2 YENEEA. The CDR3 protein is CASSFGTSGDNEQFF. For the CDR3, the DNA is TGTGCCAGCAGCTTCGGGACTAGCGGGGACAATGAGCAGTTCTTC.

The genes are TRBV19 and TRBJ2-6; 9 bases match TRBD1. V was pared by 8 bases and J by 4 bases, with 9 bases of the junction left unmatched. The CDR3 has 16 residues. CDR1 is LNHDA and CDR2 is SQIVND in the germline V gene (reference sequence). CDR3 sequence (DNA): TGTGCCAGTTCCGGGACAGGGTGGTCCGGGGCCAACGTCCTGACTTTC. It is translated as CASSGTGWSGANVLTF.

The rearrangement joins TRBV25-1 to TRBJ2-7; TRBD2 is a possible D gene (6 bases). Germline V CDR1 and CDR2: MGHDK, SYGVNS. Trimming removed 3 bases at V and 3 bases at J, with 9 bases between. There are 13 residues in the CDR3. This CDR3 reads CASSEGGRYEQYF. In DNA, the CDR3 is TGTGCCAGCAGTGAGGGGGGTCGCTACGAGCAGTACTTC.

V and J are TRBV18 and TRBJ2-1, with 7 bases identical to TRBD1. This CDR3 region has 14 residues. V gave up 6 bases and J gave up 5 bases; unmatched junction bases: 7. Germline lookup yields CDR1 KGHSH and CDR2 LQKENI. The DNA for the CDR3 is TGTGCCAGCTCGCCCGGGACAGAGAACAATGAGCAGTTCTTC. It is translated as CASSPGTENNEQFF. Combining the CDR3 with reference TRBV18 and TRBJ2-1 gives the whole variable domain NAGVMQNPRHLVRRRGQEARLRCSPMKGHSHVYWYRQLPEEGLKFMVYLQKENIIDESGMPKERFSAEFPKEGPSILRIQQVVRGDSAAYFCASSPGTENNEQFFGPGTRLTVL.

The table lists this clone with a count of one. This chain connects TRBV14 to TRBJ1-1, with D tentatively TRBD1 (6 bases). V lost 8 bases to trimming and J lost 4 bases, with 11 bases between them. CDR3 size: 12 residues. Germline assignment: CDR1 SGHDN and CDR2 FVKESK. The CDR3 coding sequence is TGTGCCAGCGAGGGGGAAGGCACTGAAGCTTTCTTT. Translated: CASEGEGTEAFF.

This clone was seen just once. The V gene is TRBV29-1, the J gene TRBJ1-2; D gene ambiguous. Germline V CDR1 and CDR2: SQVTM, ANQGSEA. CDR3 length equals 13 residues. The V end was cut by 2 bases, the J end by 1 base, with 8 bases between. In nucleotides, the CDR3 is TGCAGCGTTGAACGGCGTATTAACTATGGCTACACCTTC. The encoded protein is CSVERRINYGYTF.

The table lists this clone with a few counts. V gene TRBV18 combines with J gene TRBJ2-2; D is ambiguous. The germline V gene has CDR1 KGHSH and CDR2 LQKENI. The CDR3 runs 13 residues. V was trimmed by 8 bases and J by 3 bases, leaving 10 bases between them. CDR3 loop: CASHEQYTGELFF. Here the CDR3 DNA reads TGTGCCAGCCACGAACAGTACACCGGGGAGCTGTTTTTT.

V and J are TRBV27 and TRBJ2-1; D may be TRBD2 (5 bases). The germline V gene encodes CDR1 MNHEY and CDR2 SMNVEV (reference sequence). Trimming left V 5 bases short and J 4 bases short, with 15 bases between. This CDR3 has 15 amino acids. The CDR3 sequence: CASSPAPRGYNEQFF. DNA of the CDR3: TGTGCCAGCAGTCCGGCCCCCCGAGGGTACAATGAGCAGTTCTTC.

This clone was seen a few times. CDR3 amino acids: CASSLTTSGNNEQFF. The CDR3 nucleotides are TGCGCCAGCAGCTTGACGACTAGCGGAAACAATGAGCAGTTCTTC. The chain recombines TRBV5-1 with TRBJ2-1; 9 bases match TRBD2. Germline CDR1 is SGHRS and CDR2 is YFSETQ. V lost 1 base and J lost 5; bases outside the gene matches: 4. This CDR3 comprises 15 residues.

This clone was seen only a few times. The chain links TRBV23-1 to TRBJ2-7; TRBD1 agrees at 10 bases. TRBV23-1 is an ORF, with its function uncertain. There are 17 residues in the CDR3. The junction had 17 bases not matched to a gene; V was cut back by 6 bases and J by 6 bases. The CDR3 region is CASSQDSMGTGASEQYF. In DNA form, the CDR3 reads TGCGCCAGCAGCCAAGATTCAATGGGGACAGGGGCCTCCGAGCAGTACTTC.

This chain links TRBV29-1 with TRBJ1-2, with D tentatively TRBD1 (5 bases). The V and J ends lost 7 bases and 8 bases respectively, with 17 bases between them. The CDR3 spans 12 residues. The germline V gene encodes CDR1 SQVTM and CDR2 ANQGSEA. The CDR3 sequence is CSARRGGGGYTF. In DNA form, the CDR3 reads TGCAGCGCCCGGCGGGGGGGAGGCGGCTACACCTTC.

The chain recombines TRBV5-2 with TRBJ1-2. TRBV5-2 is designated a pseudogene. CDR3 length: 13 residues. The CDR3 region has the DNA TGTGCCAGCAGCCCCGCGGGGGCAGATGGCTACACCTTC. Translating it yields CASSPAGADGYTF.

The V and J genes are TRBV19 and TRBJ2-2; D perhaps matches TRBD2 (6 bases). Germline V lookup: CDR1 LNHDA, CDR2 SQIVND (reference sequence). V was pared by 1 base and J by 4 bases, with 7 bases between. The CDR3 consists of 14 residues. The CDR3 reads CASSIVAATGELFF. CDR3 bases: TGTGCCAGTAGTATAGTAGCGGCCACCGGGGAGCTGTTTTTT.

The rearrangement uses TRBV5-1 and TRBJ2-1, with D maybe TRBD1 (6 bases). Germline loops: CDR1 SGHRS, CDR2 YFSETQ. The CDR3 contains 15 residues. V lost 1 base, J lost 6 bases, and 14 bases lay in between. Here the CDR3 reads CASSLFGGEANEQFF. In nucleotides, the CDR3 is TGCGCCAGCAGCTTGTTTGGGGGCGAAGCCAATGAGCAGTTCTTC.

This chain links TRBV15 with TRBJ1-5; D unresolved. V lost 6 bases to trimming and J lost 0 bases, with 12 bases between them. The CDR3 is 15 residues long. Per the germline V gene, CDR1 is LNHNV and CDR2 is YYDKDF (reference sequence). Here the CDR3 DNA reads TGTGCCACCAGAGATGCGGGGTATAGCAATCAGCCCCAGCATTTT. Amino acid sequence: CATRDAGYSNQPQHF.

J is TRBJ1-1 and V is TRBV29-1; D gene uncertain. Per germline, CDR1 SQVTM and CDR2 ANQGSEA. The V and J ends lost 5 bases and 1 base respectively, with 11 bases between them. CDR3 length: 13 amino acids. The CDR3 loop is CSVSAGSNTEAFF. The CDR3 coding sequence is TGCAGCGTTTCGGCGGGTTCGAACACTGAAGCTTTCTTT.

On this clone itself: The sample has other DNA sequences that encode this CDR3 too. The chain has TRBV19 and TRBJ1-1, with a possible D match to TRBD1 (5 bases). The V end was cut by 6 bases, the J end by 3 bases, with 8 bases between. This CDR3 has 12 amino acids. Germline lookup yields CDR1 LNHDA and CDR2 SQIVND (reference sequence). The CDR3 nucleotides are TGTGCCAGTAGATGGGGGGACACTGAAGCTTTCTTT. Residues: CASRWGDTEAFF.

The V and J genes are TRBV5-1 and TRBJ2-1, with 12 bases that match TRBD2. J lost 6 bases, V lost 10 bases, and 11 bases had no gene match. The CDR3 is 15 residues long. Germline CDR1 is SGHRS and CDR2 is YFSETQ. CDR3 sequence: CASSSRTSGTNEQFF. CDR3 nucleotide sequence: TGCGCCTCTTCCTCGCGGACTAGCGGGACCAATGAGCAGTTCTTC.

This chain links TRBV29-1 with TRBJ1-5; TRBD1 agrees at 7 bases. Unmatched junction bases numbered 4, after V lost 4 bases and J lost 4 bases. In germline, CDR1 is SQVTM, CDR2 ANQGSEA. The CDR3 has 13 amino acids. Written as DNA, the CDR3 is TGCAGCGTTGGACAGGGTGTGAATCAGCCCCAGCATTTT. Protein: CSVGQGVNQPQHF.

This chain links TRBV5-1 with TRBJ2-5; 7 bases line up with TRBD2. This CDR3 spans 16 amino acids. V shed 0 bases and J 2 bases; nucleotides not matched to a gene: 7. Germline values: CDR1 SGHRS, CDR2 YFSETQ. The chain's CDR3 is CASSLGLAAQQETQYF. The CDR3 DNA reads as TGCGCCAGCAGCTTGGGGCTAGCGGCACAACAAGAGACCCAGTACTTC.

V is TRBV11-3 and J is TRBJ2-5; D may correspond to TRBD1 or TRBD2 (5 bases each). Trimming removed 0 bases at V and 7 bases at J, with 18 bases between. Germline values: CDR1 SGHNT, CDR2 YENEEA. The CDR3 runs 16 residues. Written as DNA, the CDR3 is TGTGCCAGCAGCTTAGAGGGGAGTGTGGGTGGGGCGACCCAGTACTTC. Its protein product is CASSLEGSVGGATQYF.

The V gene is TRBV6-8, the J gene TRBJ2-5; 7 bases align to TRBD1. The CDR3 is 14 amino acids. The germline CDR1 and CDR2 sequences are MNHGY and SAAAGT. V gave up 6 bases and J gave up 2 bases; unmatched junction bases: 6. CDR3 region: CASREGASQETQYF. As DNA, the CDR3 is TGTGCCAGCAGAGAGGGGGCGAGTCAAGAGACCCAGTACTTC.

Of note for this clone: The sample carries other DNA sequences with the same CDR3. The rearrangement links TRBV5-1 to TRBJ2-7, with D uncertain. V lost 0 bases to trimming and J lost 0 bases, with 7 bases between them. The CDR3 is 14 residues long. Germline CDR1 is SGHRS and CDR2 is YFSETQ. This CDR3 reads CASSLVGSSYEQYF. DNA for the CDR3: TGCGCCAGCAGCTTGGTGGGTTCCTCCTACGAGCAGTACTTC.